This is a list of T cell receptor beta chains from one sample in a study of blood T cell repertoires in COVID-19. Assay: immunoSEQ multiplex PCR; the TCRdb copy retains only in-frame clones and omits some. The table includes 100,000 to 150,000 clones, roughly nine tenths detected once. Material for sequencing was peripheral blood. Receptors were obtained from a human donor in a cohort sampled during active COVID-19. The CDR3 runs from the conserved cysteine through the conserved F or W. A D gene is named only where the DNA matches it firmly. The size field is filled for only some rows; it gives once, few, many or a size class.

J | D | V | size | CDR3 | DNA
TRBJ2-1 | TRBD1 | TRBV10-3 | . | CAISEGAGQGSYNEQFF | TGTGCCATCAGTGAGGGAGCGGGACAGGGGTCCTACAATGAGCAGTTCTTC
TRBJ1-1 | TRBD1 | TRBV29-1 | . | CSLGQGAFTEAFF | TGCAGCTTGGGACAGGGGGCGTTCACTGAAGCTTTCTTT
TRBJ1-5 | TRBD1 | TRBV18 | . | CASSRGQDNQPQHF | TGTGCCAGCTCCCGGGGACAGGACAATCAGCCCCAGCATTTT
TRBJ1-2 | . | TRBV5-3 | once | CARSLRNRRSYGYTF | TGTGCCAGAAGCTTAAGGAACAGGCGATCCTATGGCTACACCTTC
TRBJ2-5 | TRBD1 | TRBV19 | . | CASSIQDRGRETQYF | TGTGCCAGTAGTATCCAGGACAGGGGGCGAGAGACCCAGTACTTC
TRBJ2-1 | TRBD2 | TRBV7-3 | . | CASSLRTSGGPYNEQFF | TGTGCCAGCAGCCTCCGGACTAGCGGGGGCCCCTACAATGAGCAGTTCTTC
TRBJ1-2 | . | TRBV18 | . | CASSPWQEGYGYTF | TGTGCCAGCTCACCGTGGCAGGAGGGCTATGGCTACACCTTC
TRBJ1-5 | TRBD1 | TRBV15 | . | CATSRGPGQGLSSNQPQHF | TGTGCCACCAGCAGAGGCCCGGGACAGGGGCTATCTAGCAATCAGCCCCAGCATTTT
TRBJ1-2 | . | TRBV6-1 | once | CASSEAQAGHGYTF | TGTGCCAGCAGTGAAGCGCAGGCAGGGCATGGCTACACCTTC
TRBJ1-1 | TRBD1 | TRBV10-3 | . | CAISESTGGNTEAFF | TGTGCCATCAGTGAATCGACAGGGGGGAACACTGAAGCTTTCTTT
TRBJ1-2 | . | TRBV5-4 | once | CASSLRGGNGYTF | TGTGCCAGCAGCTTGAGAGGAGGTAATGGCTACACCTTC
TRBJ2-4 | TRBD1 | TRBV28 | few | CASSRTGEGQAKNIQYF | TGTGCCAGCAGTCGGACAGGTGAGGGTCAAGCCAAAAACATTCAGTACTTC
TRBJ2-2 | TRBD1 | TRBV6-5 | . | CASRGTGKTGELFF | TGTGCCAGCAGGGGGACAGGGAAGACCGGGGAGCTGTTTTTT
TRBJ2-3 | TRBD1 | TRBV6-5 | . | CATCVGGQGAYTQYF | TGTGCCACCTGCGTGGGAGGACAGGGGGCGTATACGCAGTATTTT
TRBJ2-3 | . | TRBV27 | . | CASSLSPRTDTQYF | TGTGCCAGCAGTTTATCTCCGAGGACAGATACGCAGTATTTT
TRBJ1-1 | TRBD1 | TRBV29-1 | once | CSVGTTGARTEAFF | TGCAGCGTTGGAACAACAGGGGCGAGGACTGAAGCTTTCTTT
TRBJ1-1 | TRBD1 | TRBV6-1 | . | CASSDRTGGTTEAFF | TGTGCCAGCAGTGATCGGACAGGGGGAACCACTGAAGCTTTCTTT
TRBJ1-6 | . | TRBV4-1 | . | CASSQEAAELPTLHF | TGCGCCAGCAGCCAAGAGGCGGCGGAACTTCCCACCCTCCACTTT
TRBJ2-2 | TRBD2 | TRBV4-1 | . | CASSQGGLAGGELFF | TGCGCCAGCAGCCAAGGGGGACTAGCTGGTGGGGAGCTGTTTTTT
TRBJ1-6 | TRBD1 | TRBV18 | . | CASSRTTGGSSPLHF | TGTGCCAGCTCACGCACGACAGGGGGCTCTTCACCCCTCCACTTT
TRBJ1-1 | . | TRBV12-3/TRBV12-4 | . | CASKLDTEDEAFF | TGTGCCAGCAAACTAGATACCGAGGATGAAGCTTTCTTT
TRBJ2-1 | TRBD1 | TRBV12-3/TRBV12-4 | . | CASSPGTDNEQFF | TGTGCCAGCAGTCCCGGGACAGACAATGAGCAGTTCTTC
TRBJ2-5 | . | TRBV24-1 | . | CATSARQGHIQETQYF | TGTGCCACCAGTGCCAGGCAGGGACATATTCAAGAGACCCAGTACTTC
TRBJ2-5 | . | TRBV5-1 | . | CASSFSSQRETQYF | TGCGCCAGCAGCTTTTCGTCCCAACGGGAGACCCAGTACTTC
TRBJ1-5 | . | TRBV4-2 | . | CASSQEGGAGQPQHF | TGTGCCAGCAGCCAAGAAGGCGGGGCGGGTCAGCCCCAGCATTTT
TRBJ2-7 | . | TRBV19 | . | CASSMPGQYEQYF | TGTGCCAGTAGTATGCCAGGGCAATACGAGCAGTACTTC
TRBJ2-5 | . | TRBV5-1 | . | CASSLVGGSQAETQYF | TGCGCCAGCAGCTTGGTAGGAGGGAGCCAGGCAGAGACCCAGTACTTC
TRBJ1-2 | . | TRBV9 | once | CASSPLSTGNYGYTF | TGTGCCAGCAGCCCCCTCTCGACAGGCAACTATGGCTACACCTTC
TRBJ1-6 | TRBD1 | TRBV4-2 | many | CASSQDLRGPTYNSPLHF | TGTGCCAGCAGCCAAGATCTCAGGGGGCCGACCTATAATTCACCCCTCCACTTT
TRBJ2-7 | TRBD1 | TRBV2 | . | CASRPGQGIHEQYF | TGTGCCAGCAGGCCGGGACAGGGGATTCACGAGCAGTACTTC
TRBJ1-5 | . | TRBV5-8 | . | CASSLVPGVQPQHF | TGTGCCAGCAGCTTGGTGCCAGGGGTTCAGCCCCAGCATTTT
TRBJ2-1 | . | TRBV2 | . | CASSEERESHNEQFF | TGTGCCAGCAGTGAGGAACGGGAATCCCACAATGAGCAGTTCTTC
TRBJ2-7 | TRBD2 | TRBV19 | . | CASGKREGRYEQYF | TGTGCCAGTGGTAAGCGGGAGGGCCGGTACGAGCAGTACTTC
TRBJ2-3 | . | TRBV12-3/TRBV12-4 | . | CASTLSDTQYF | TGTGCCAGCACCCTCTCCGATACGCAGTATTTT
TRBJ2-5 | TRBD1 | TRBV10-1 | . | CASSEIEPGGTQYF | TGCGCCAGCAGTGAGATTGAGCCAGGGGGGACCCAGTACTTC
TRBJ2-5 | . | TRBV4-1 | . | CASSTTTQETQYF | TGCGCCAGCAGCACCACTACGCAAGAGACCCAGTACTTC
TRBJ2-1 | TRBD1 | TRBV7-7 | . | CASSLDTQGWNEQFF | TGTGCTAGCAGCTTAGATACACAGGGGTGGAATGAGCAGTTCTTC
TRBJ2-7 | TRBD1 | TRBV5-6 | . | CASSRDRTYEQYF | TGTGCCAGCAGCCGGGACAGAACCTACGAGCAGTACTTC
TRBJ2-7 | . | TRBV5-4 | . | CASSLVSGSYEQYF | TGTGCCAGCAGCTTGGTATCAGGTTCCTACGAGCAGTACTTC
TRBJ1-1 | . | TRBV13 | few | CASSLSPSNTEAFF | TGTGCCAGCAGCCTAAGCCCCTCGAACACTGAAGCTTTCTTT
TRBJ1-3 | . | TRBV6-2/TRBV6-3 | . | CASSYAQASSGNTIYF | TGTGCCAGCAGTTACGCTCAGGCGAGCTCTGGAAACACCATATATTTT
TRBJ2-5 | . | TRBV7-9 | few | CASSSRIGTQETQYF | TGTGCCAGCAGCTCACGAATCGGGACACAGGAGACCCAGTACTTC
TRBJ1-2 | TRBD1 | TRBV4-1 | . | CASSQADRAEGYTF | TGCGCCAGCAGCCAAGCCGACAGGGCGGAGGGCTACACCTTC
TRBJ2-2 | TRBD2 | TRBV5-4 | . | CASSRSGGGGTGELFF | TGTGCCAGCAGCCGTAGCGGGGGCGGGGGTACCGGGGAGCTGTTTTTT
TRBJ2-4 | TRBD1 | TRBV19 | . | CATGGQGKYIQYF | TGTGCCACGGGGGGACAGGGCAAATACATTCAGTACTTC
TRBJ1-5 | . | TRBV2 | . | CATQGPNSNQPQHF | TGTGCCACTCAGGGCCCTAATAGCAATCAGCCCCAGCATTTT
TRBJ1-2 | . | TRBV6-2/TRBV6-3 | . | CASSSRGSYGYTF | TGTGCCAGCAGTTCGAGGGGGAGCTATGGCTACACCTTC
TRBJ2-7 | TRBD2 | TRBV9 | . | CASSVATGTSGPYEQYF | TGTGCCAGCAGCGTAGCTACCGGGACTAGCGGACCCTACGAGCAGTACTTC
TRBJ1-4 | TRBD1 | TRBV19 | . | CASSIVTGEKLFF | TGTGCCAGTAGTATCGTGACAGGGGAAAAACTGTTTTTT
TRBJ2-3 | . | TRBV4-2 | . | CASSQVGGLSTDTQYF | TGTGCCAGCAGCCAAGTTGGCGGTCTGAGCACAGATACGCAGTATTTT
TRBJ1-5 | TRBD1 | TRBV18 | . | CASSLTLQGPGNQPQHF | TGTGCCAGCTCACTAACGTTACAGGGGCCGGGCAATCAGCCCCAGCATTTT